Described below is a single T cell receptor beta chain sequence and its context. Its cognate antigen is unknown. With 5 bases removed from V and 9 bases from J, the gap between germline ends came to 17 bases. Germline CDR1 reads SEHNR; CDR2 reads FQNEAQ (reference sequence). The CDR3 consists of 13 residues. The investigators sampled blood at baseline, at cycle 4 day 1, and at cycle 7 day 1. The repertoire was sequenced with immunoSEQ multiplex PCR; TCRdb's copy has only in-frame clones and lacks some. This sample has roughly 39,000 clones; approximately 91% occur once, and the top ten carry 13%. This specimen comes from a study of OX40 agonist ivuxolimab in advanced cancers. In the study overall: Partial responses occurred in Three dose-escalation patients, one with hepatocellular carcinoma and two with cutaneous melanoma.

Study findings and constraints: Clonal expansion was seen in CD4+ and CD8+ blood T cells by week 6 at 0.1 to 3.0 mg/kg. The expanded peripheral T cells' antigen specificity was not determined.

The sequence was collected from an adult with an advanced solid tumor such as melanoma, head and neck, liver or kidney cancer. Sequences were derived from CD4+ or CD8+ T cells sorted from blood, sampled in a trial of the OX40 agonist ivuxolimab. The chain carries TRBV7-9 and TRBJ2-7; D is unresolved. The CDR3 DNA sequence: TGTGCCAGCAGCCCCCCTGGAGCTCGGGTGCAGTACTTC. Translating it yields CASSPPGARVQYF.